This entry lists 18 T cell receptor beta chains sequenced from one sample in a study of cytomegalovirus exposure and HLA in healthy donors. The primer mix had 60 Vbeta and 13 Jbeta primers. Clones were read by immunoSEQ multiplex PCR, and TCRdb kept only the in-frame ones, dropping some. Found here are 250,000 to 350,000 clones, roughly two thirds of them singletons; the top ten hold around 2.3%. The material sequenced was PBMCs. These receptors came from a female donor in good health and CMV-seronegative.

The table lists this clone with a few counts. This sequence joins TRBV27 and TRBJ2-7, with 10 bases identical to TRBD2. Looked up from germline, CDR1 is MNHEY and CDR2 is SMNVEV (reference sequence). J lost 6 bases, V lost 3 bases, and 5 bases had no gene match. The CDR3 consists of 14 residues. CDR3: CASSFGAGGGEQYF. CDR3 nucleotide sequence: TGTGCCAGCAGTTTCGGAGCGGGAGGGGGCGAGCAGTACTTC.

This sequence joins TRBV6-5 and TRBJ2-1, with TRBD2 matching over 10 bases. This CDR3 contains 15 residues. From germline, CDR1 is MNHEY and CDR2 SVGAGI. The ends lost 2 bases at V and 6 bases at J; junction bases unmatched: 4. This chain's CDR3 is CASSYGLAGGNEQFF. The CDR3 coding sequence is TGTGCCAGCAGTTACGGGTTAGCGGGAGGCAATGAGCAGTTCTTC.

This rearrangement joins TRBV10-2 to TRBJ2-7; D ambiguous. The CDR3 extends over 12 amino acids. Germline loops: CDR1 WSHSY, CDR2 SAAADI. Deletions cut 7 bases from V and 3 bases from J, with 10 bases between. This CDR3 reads CASKELNYEQYF. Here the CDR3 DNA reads TGCGCCAGCAAAGAGCTAAACTACGAGCAGTACTTC.

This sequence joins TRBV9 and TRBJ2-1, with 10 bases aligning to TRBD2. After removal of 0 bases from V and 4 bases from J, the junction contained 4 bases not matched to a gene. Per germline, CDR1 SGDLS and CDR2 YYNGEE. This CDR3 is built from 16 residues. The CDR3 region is CASSVAGLASYNEQFF. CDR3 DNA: TGTGCCAGCAGCGTAGCGGGACTAGCGTCTTACAATGAGCAGTTCTTC.

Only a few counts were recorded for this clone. The CDR3 coding sequence is TGTGCCAGCAAGATCGGGACAGGGGACACCGGGGAGCTGTTTTTT. Amino acid sequence: CASKIGTGDTGELFF. The J gene is TRBJ2-2, the V gene TRBV6-1; 10 nucleotides line up with TRBD1. After removal of 7 bases from V and 3 bases from J, the junction contained 5 bases not matched to a gene. Germline-derived CDR1 and CDR2 are MNHNS and SASEGT. The CDR3 extends over 15 amino acids.

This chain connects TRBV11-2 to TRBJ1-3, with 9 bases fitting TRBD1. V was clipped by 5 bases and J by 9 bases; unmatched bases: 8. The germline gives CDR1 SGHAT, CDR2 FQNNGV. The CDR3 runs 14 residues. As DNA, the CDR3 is TGTGCCAGCAGCCCCGGGACAGGGCTCGGCACCATATATTTT. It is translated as CASSPGTGLGTIYF.

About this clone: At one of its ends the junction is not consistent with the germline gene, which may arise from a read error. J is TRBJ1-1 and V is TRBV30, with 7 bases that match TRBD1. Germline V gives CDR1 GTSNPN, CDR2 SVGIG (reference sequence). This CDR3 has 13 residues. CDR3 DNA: TGTGCCTGGGGGACAGACTTTGGGACTGAAGCTTCCTTT. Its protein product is CAWGTDFGTEASF.

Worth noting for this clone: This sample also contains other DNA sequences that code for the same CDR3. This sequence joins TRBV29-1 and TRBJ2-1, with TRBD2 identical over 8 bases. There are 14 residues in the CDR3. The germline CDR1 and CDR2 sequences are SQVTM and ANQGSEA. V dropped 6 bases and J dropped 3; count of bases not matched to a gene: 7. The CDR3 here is CSVARREGYNEQFF. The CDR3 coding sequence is TGCAGCGTCGCCCGCCGGGAGGGCTACAATGAGCAGTTCTTC.

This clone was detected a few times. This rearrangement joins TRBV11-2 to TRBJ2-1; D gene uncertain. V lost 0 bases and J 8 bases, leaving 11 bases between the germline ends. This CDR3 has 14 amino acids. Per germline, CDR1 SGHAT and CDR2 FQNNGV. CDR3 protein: CASSLDGPLDEQFF. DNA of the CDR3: TGTGCCAGCAGCTTAGATGGCCCCCTCGATGAGCAGTTCTTC.

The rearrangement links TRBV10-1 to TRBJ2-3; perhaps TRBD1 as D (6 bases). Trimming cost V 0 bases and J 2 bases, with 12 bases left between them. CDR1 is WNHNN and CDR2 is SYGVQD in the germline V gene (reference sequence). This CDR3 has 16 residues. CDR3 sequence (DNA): TGCGCCAGCAGTGAGTCCACAGGGAGACCCACAGATACGCAGTATTTT. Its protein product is CASSESTGRPTDTQYF.

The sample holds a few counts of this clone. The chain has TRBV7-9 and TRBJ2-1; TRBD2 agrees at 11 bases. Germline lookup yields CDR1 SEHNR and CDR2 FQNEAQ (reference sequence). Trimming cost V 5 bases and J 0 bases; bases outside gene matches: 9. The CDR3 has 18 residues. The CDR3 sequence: CASSPETGLAGSYNEQFF. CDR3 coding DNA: TGTGCCAGCAGCCCGGAAACTGGACTAGCGGGCTCCTACAATGAGCAGTTCTTC.

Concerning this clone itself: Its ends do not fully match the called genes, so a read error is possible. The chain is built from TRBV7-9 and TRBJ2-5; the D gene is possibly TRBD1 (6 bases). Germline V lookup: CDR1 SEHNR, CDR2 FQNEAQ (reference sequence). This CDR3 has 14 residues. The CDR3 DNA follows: TGTTCCAGCAGCTTAGTGGCAGGGGAGGAGACCCAGTACTTC. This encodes CSSSLVAGEETQYF.

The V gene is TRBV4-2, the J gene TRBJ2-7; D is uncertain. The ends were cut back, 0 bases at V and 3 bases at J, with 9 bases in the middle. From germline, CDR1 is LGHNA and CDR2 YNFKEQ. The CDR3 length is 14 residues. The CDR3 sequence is CASSQDRYFYEQYF. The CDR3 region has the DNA TGTGCCAGCAGCCAAGATAGATACTTCTACGAGCAGTACTTC.

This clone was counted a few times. The CDR3 DNA is TGTGCCAGCAGTCCACTAGGGCGGTCCTACAATGAGCAGTTCTTC. This encodes CASSPLGRSYNEQFF. The J gene is TRBJ2-1, the V gene TRBV11-2; TRBD2 might be the D (5 bases). Germline loops: CDR1 SGHAT, CDR2 FQNNGV. The germline V and J ends were trimmed by 6 bases and 1 base, with 13 bases remaining between them. The CDR3 has 15 residues.

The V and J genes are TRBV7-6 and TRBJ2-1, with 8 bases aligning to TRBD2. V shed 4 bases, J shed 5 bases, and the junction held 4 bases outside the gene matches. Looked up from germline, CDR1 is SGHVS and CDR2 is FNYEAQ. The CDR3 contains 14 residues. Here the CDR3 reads CASSYYGGDNEQFF. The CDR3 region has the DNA TGTGCCAGCAGCTATTACGGGGGGGACAATGAGCAGTTCTTC.

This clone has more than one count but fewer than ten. The CDR3 region has the DNA TGTGCCAGCAGTTTAGCATTAGCGGGGACTAGCGGGAGCATATATGAGCAGTTCTTC. This encodes CASSLALAGTSGSIYEQFF. The chain uses TRBV28 and TRBJ2-1; 14 bases align to TRBD2. Germline V CDR1 and CDR2: MDHEN, SYDVKM. This CDR3 is built from 19 residues. Germline trimming cut 2 bases from V and 8 bases from J; bases unmatched to any gene: 14.

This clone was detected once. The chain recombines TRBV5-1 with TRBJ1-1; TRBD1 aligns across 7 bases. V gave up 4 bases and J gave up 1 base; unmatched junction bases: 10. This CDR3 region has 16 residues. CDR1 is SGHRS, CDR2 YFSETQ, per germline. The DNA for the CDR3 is TGCGCCAGCAGCCACCAAGGACAGGCGGCGAACACTGAAGCTTTCTTT. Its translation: CASSHQGQAANTEAFF.

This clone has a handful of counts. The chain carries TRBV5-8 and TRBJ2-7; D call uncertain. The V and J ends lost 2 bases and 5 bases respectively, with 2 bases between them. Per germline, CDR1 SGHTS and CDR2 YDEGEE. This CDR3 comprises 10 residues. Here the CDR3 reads CASSFNEQYF. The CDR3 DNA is TGTGCCAGCAGCTTTAACGAGCAGTACTTC.